Described below is a single T cell receptor (beta chain) sequence and its context. What it recognizes is unknown. Germline CDR1 and CDR2: SGDLS and YYNGEE. Trimming pared 4 bases from V and 15 bases from J, leaving 17 bases between. This CDR3 is built from 12 residues. These data are taken from a study of shared clonotypes between healthy human individuals. Looking at the study overall: Three plates each covered CD4 naive and memory; CD8 naive two, CD8 memory one. Study outcomes and limitations: A reduction in generation probabilities was seen for non-shared clonotypes relative to those shared by all four donors.

The data were produced by immunoSEQ multiplex PCR, yet TCRdb's version contains in-frame clones alone and is incomplete. The sample carries about 1.5 million clones, approximately 98% recorded once. The chain joins TRBV9 to TRBJ2-1; weak D call: TRBD2 (5 bases). The sequence came from a man aged 25 to 45 in good health. Input material: naive CD4+ T cells sorted from blood. As to subset: CD45RA+ positively selected. The CDR3 loop reads CASSPLDGGPFF. The CDR3 coding sequence is TGTGCCAGCAGCCCCCTCGATGGAGGACCGTTCTTC.